The 25 T cell receptor beta chains below all came from one sample that was sequenced in a study of CD8+ T cells in alopecia areata. Following RNA extraction, reverse transcription yielded cDNA that acted as the sequencing template. TCRdb's copy holds only in-frame clones and misses some; the assay was immunoSEQ multiplex PCR. The sample shows 140,000 to 150,000 clones, approximately 50% of them seen only once. Here the sequenced sample was CD4+ T cells sorted from blood, taken at week 0. Receptor source: a human donor with alopecia areata.

The V and J genes are TRBV5-4 and TRBJ2-1; 7 bases fit TRBD2. After removal of 1 base from V and 0 bases from J, the junction contained 1 base not matched to a gene. The length of the CDR3 is 15 residues. Looked up from germline, CDR1 is SGHNT and CDR2 is YYREEE (reference sequence). DNA of the CDR3: TGTGCCAGCAGCTTGCCTAGCGGCTCCTACAATGAGCAGTTCTTC. The encoded protein is CASSLPSGSYNEQFF.

The chain employs TRBV9 and TRBJ2-6; the D is unclear. The CDR3 consists of 16 residues. Trimming left V 0 bases short and J 3 bases short, with 10 bases between. The germline CDR1 and CDR2 sequences are SGDLS and YYNGEE. CDR3 DNA: TGTGCCAGCAGCGTAGTGGTGGGAAGTGGGGCCAACGTCCTGACTTTC. Encoded protein: CASSVVVGSGANVLTF.

This clone was recorded a few times. The chain uses TRBV29-1 and TRBJ2-5, with a tentative D call TRBD1 (7 bases). This CDR3 contains 13 residues. Germline CDR1 reads SQVTM; CDR2 reads ANQGSEA. V was shortened by 3 bases and J by 6 bases, with 14 bases between the two germline ends. As DNA, the CDR3 is TGCAGCGTTGACGCAGGGGGGATACAGACCCAGTACTTC. Protein: CSVDAGGIQTQYF.

The sample holds a few counts of this clone. The rearrangement links TRBV27 to TRBJ1-5; 9 bases are shared with TRBD1. V lost 7 bases to trimming and J lost 7 bases; unmatched junction nucleotides: 17. CDR1 and CDR2 (germline): MNHEY, SMNVEV (reference sequence). The CDR3 has 17 residues. CDR3 residues: CASTPPIRDRVGQPQHF. CDR3 in DNA: TGTGCCAGCACCCCGCCAATCCGGGACAGGGTCGGCCAGCCCCAGCATTTT.

This clone appeared a few times. The chain employs TRBV29-1 and TRBJ2-7; D is perhaps TRBD1 (5 bases). The germline gives CDR1 SQVTM, CDR2 ANQGSEA. V was pared by 2 bases and J by 3 bases, with 11 bases between. CDR3 size: 13 residues. DNA of the CDR3: TGCAGCGTTGAAATCGTTCAGGGCTACGAGCAGTACTTC. It encodes CSVEIVQGYEQYF.

J is TRBJ2-7 and V is TRBV13, with 11 bases lining up with TRBD1. The CDR3 length is 14 residues. The V segment lost 5 bases and the J segment 9 bases; nucleotides outside the gene matches: 9. The germline CDR1 and CDR2 sequences are PRHDT and FYEKMQ (reference sequence). DNA for the CDR3: TGTGCCAGCAGCACCCAGGGACAGGGGGTAAGGCAGTACTTC. This sequence encodes CASSTQGQGVRQYF.

The CDR3 protein is CAWSGGTSGTDIQYF. As DNA, the CDR3 is TGTGCCTGGAGTGGAGGGACTAGCGGGACGGACATTCAGTACTTC. The V call is TRBV30, the J call TRBJ2-4; 13 bases are shared with TRBD2. Per the germline V gene, CDR1 is GTSNPN and CDR2 is SVGIG (reference sequence). This CDR3 has 15 amino acids. The ends lost 1 base at V and 8 bases at J; junction bases unmatched: 5. Supplemented by reference TRBV30 and TRBJ2-4, the full variable domain reads SQTIHQWPATLVQPVGSPLSLECTVEGTSNPNLYWYRQAAGRGLQLLFYSVGIGQISSEVPQNLSASRPQDRQFILSSKKLLLSDSGFYLCAWSGGTSGTDIQYFGAGTRLSVL.

The CDR3 loop reads CASSSSGRGSYTQYF. The CDR3, as DNA: TGTGCCAGCAGCTCTAGCGGGAGGGGATCTTATACGCAGTATTTT. The chain has TRBV9 and TRBJ2-3, with 12 bases fitting TRBD2. Germline V lookup: CDR1 SGDLS, CDR2 YYNGEE. The CDR3 runs 15 residues. Trimming cost V 4 bases and J 7 bases; bases outside gene matches: 7.

This clone was counted only a few times. V usage is TRBV6-6 and J usage is TRBJ2-5; the D gene is possibly TRBD1 (6 bases). The CDR3 is made up of 14 amino acids. V was pared by 2 bases and J by 2 bases, with 9 bases between. Germline values: CDR1 MNHNY, CDR2 SVGAGI (reference sequence). The chain's CDR3 is CASSYPGQQETQYF. CDR3 DNA: TGTGCCAGCAGTTACCCAGGACAGCAAGAGACCCAGTACTTC.

The chain links TRBV7-9 to TRBJ2-3, with 9 bases matching TRBD2. From germline, CDR1 is SEHNR and CDR2 FQNEAQ (reference sequence). The CDR3 spans 15 residues. The J segment lost 0 bases and the V segment lost 5 bases, leaving 3 bases of the junction unmatched. The CDR3 loop is CASSLTSGSTDTQYF. As DNA, the CDR3 is TGTGCCAGCAGCCTGACTAGCGGAAGCACAGATACGCAGTATTTT. The full variable domain, in which reference TRBV7-9 and TRBJ2-3 provide the parts outside the CDR3, is DTGVSQNPRHKITKRGQNVTFRCDPISEHNRLYWYRQTLGQGPEFLTYFQNEAQLEKSRLLSDRFSAERPKGSFSTLEIQRTEQGDSAMYLCASSLTSGSTDTQYFGPGTRLTVL.

CDR3 in DNA: TGTGCCTGGAGTCGAGGGACAGGAAACACCATATATTTT. Translation gives CAWSRGTGNTIYF. The V gene is TRBV30, the J gene TRBJ1-3, with D perhaps TRBD1 (6 bases). The CDR3 covers 13 residues. The V gene lost 2 bases and the J gene lost 4 bases, with 9 bases spanning the gap. The germline V gene encodes CDR1 GTSNPN and CDR2 SVGIG (reference sequence).

This clone appeared a single time. The rearrangement joins TRBV30 to TRBJ2-7, with 8 positions matching TRBD1. Germline-derived CDR1 and CDR2 are GTSNPN and SVGIG (reference sequence). This CDR3 comprises 14 residues. V shed 5 bases, J shed 0 bases, and the junction held 6 bases outside the gene matches. CDR3 nucleotide sequence: TGTGCCTGGCGCCGACAGGGGCTCTCCTACGAGCAGTACTTC. Its protein product is CAWRRQGLSYEQYF.

The chain recombines TRBV6-5 with TRBJ1-1; TRBD1 is a possible D gene (5 bases). This CDR3 has 11 amino acids. Germline V CDR1 and CDR2: MNHEY, SVGAGI. Deletions cut 5 bases from V and 10 bases from J, with 11 bases between. DNA for the CDR3: TGTGCCAGCAGTCGGGGGAAGACAGCTTTCTTT. This codes for CASSRGKTAFF.

The V gene is TRBV29-1, the J gene TRBJ2-1, with D uncertain. This CDR3 has 13 residues. CDR1 is SQVTM, CDR2 ANQGSEA, per germline. Trimming stripped 2 bases from V and 5 bases from J, with 10 bases between. The DNA for the CDR3 is TGCAGCGTTGAAAGGCTAAACCACAATGAGCAGTTCTTC. Protein sequence: CSVERLNHNEQFF.

This chain links TRBV5-6 with TRBJ1-3; maybe TRBD1 (5 bases). V was cut by 7 bases and J by 0 bases, with 14 bases left in between. The CDR3 extends over 15 amino acids. Per the germline V gene, CDR1 is SGHDT and CDR2 is YYEEEE. The CDR3 loop reads CASRAGISSGNTIYF. CDR3 nucleotides: TGTGCCAGCCGCGCAGGGATCAGCTCTGGAAACACCATATATTTT.

The chain recombines TRBV29-1 with TRBJ1-2; D possibly corresponds to TRBD1 (6 bases). CDR1 and CDR2 (germline): SQVTM, ANQGSEA. This CDR3 spans 15 amino acids. V lost 3 bases, J lost 5 bases, and 19 bases lay in between. The CDR3 loop reads CSVELRDKRWYGYTF. The CDR3, as DNA: TGCAGCGTTGAGCTCCGGGACAAGAGATGGTATGGCTACACCTTC.

V usage is TRBV29-1 and J usage is TRBJ1-3, with a weak D call TRBD1 (5 bases). CDR1 and CDR2 from the germline V gene are SQVTM and ANQGSEA. V lost 0 bases and J 2 bases, leaving 8 bases between the germline ends. The length of the CDR3 is 14 residues. As DNA, the CDR3 is TGCAGCGTTGAAGAGGGGGGGACTGGAAACACCATATATTTT. Its translation: CSVEEGGTGNTIYF.

This clone has a handful of counts. This chain uses TRBV28 with TRBJ2-7, with D possibly TRBD2 on 5 matching bases. V lost 7 bases and J 1 base, leaving 17 bases between the germline ends. Germline lookup yields CDR1 MDHEN and CDR2 SYDVKM. CDR3 length equals 15 residues. As DNA, the CDR3 is TGTGCCAGCACTGAGGTAGGACTGAGATCCTACGAGCAGTACTTC. The encoded protein is CASTEVGLRSYEQYF. The full variable domain, in which reference TRBV28 and TRBJ2-7 provide the parts outside the CDR3, is DVKVTQSSRYLVKRTGEKVFLECVQDMDHENMFWYRQDPGLGLRLIYFSYDVKMKEKGDIPEGYSVSREKKERFSLILESASTNQTSMYLCASTEVGLRSYEQYFGPGTRLTVT.

This chain connects TRBV7-9 to TRBJ2-5, with no clear D. V lost 1 base and J 1 base, leaving 10 bases between the germline ends. CDR1 is SEHNR, CDR2 FQNEAQ, per germline (reference sequence). The CDR3 totals 15 residues. The CDR3 reads CASSLGLQPQETQYF. CDR3 DNA: TGTGCCAGCAGCTTAGGCTTACAGCCCCAAGAGACCCAGTACTTC.

The V call is TRBV7-9, the J call TRBJ2-5, with 15 bases that match TRBD2. The CDR3 length is 16 residues. Germline lookup yields CDR1 SEHNR and CDR2 FQNEAQ (reference sequence). Trimming at V came to 5 bases and at J to 2 bases, leaving 3 bases not matched to a gene. Here the CDR3 reads CASSIGLAGGQETQYF. DNA of the CDR3: TGTGCCAGCAGCATCGGACTAGCGGGAGGGCAAGAGACCCAGTACTTC.

Only a few counts were recorded for this clone. This chain joins TRBV5-1 and TRBJ1-1, with TRBD1 matching 9 bases. V was clipped by 0 bases and J by 1 base; unmatched bases: 7. This CDR3 has 17 amino acids. Germline V CDR1 and CDR2: SGHRS, YFSETQ. The CDR3 region is CASSLEGQGSWNTEAFF. The CDR3 nucleotides are TGCGCCAGCAGCTTGGAAGGACAGGGGTCCTGGAACACTGAAGCTTTCTTT.

A few counts support this clone. The chain combines TRBV30 with TRBJ1-2; D ambiguous. V lost 2 bases to trimming and J lost 7 bases, with 17 bases between them. Germline-derived CDR1 and CDR2 are GTSNPN and SVGIG (reference sequence). The CDR3 extends over 14 amino acids. In nucleotides, the CDR3 is TGTGCCTGGAGTCGCCCGTCCATAAACGGTGGCTACACCTTC. It yields the protein CAWSRPSINGGYTF.

This clone was counted only a few times. This chain links TRBV29-1 with TRBJ2-7; 11 positions match TRBD2. Trimming took 2 bases from V and 1 from J; bases not matched to a gene: 1. The germline gives CDR1 SQVTM, CDR2 ANQGSEA. This CDR3 has 14 residues. The chain's CDR3 is CSVEWTSGSYEQYF. The CDR3 region has the DNA TGCAGCGTTGAATGGACTAGCGGGTCCTACGAGCAGTACTTC.

The chain employs TRBV5-1 and TRBJ2-5, with 7 bases that match TRBD1. Germline trimming cut 4 bases from V and 3 bases from J; bases unmatched to any gene: 9. Germline V lookup: CDR1 SGHRS, CDR2 YFSETQ. This CDR3 has 15 residues. The CDR3 DNA follows: TGCGCCAGCAGCCCACGGACAGGACCAAAAGAGACCCAGTACTTC. Protein: CASSPRTGPKETQYF.

The chain uses TRBV7-3 and TRBJ2-3, with D uncertain. Trimming took 2 bases from V and 2 from J, leaving 5 bases between them. The V gene's germline CDR1 is SGHTA and CDR2 FQGTGA. CDR3 length: 13 amino acids. This CDR3 is CASSLAPTDTQYF. The CDR3 nucleotides read TGTGCCAGCAGCTTAGCCCCCACAGATACGCAGTATTTT.